This T cell receptor beta chain was observed in a study of blood T cells in healthy people across ages. CDR1 is MNHNY, CDR2 SVGAGI, per germline (reference sequence). This CDR3 is 16 amino acids long. Trimming cost V 6 bases and J 5 bases; bases outside gene matches: 8. In each sample, at least 7 million PBMCs were isolated. The authors ran a second PCR of about 7 to 11 cycles using a sample-barcoded 5' primer and a J-beta primer mix. TCRdb reprocessed the 5' RACE reads with MiXCR, giving one entry per CDR3 protein. Here the sample spans around 800,000 distinct CDR3 sequences, about 62% being singletons. General observations from the study: Roughly linearly, TCR beta diversity per million T cells fell as age increased. Possibly, changes in expanded clonotypes were confounded because donor CMV status was unknown.

Turning to this clonotype: Its target is not known.

Sequencing used blood. The receptor was derived from a man aged 25 to 40 in good health. This chain connects TRBV6-6 to TRBJ2-3, with 13 bases matching TRBD2. The CDR3 region is CASSQLAGGEGDTQYF. The CDR3 nucleotides read TGTGCCAGCAGCCAACTAGCGGGGGGGGAGGGAGATACGCAGTATTTT.